The 30 T cell receptor beta chains given below trace back to one sample, sequenced in a study of siplizumab effects on memory and regulatory T cells. Clones were read by immunoSEQ multiplex PCR, and TCRdb kept only the in-frame ones, dropping some. This sample has over 85,000 clones; around 94% occur once, and the top ten carry 0.3%. Sequencing was carried out using non-Treg CD4+ T cells sorted from blood. The receptor set was obtained from a human donor in good health.

The chain is built from TRBV27 and TRBJ2-7, with D unclear. CDR3 length: 15 residues. The V gene lost 0 bases and the J gene lost 0 bases, with 9 bases spanning the gap. Per the germline V gene, CDR1 is MNHEY and CDR2 is SMNVEV (reference sequence). CDR3 DNA: TGTGCCAGCAGTTTATCTACGGACGGCTCCTACGAGCAGTACTTC. This translates into CASSLSTDGSYEQYF.

The gene calls are TRBV5-5 and TRBJ2-6, with a weak D call TRBD1 (5 bases). The ends were cut back, 3 bases at V and 1 base at J, with 8 bases in the middle. The CDR3 has 15 amino acids. Germline CDR1 is SGHKS and CDR2 is YYEKEE (reference sequence). The CDR3 is CASSSTGSGANVLTF. Here the CDR3 DNA reads TGTGCCAGCAGCTCCACAGGTTCTGGGGCCAACGTCCTGACTTTC.

The rearrangement uses TRBV19 and TRBJ2-3; D is ambiguous. This CDR3 spans 14 amino acids. V was trimmed by 1 base and J by 10 bases, leaving 15 bases between them. CDR1 is LNHDA and CDR2 is SQIVND in the germline V gene (reference sequence). DNA of the CDR3: TGTGCCAGTAGTATAGGGAAACCCTCCCACCCGCAGTATTTT. Translated: CASSIGKPSHPQYF.

A remark on this clone: A read error is possible here, since a much larger clone lies one base away. Other DNA sequences from this sample encode an identical CDR3 as well. This chain links TRBV20-1 with TRBJ2-1; D remains unclear. The CDR3 is 11 amino acids. Germline values: CDR1 DFQATT, CDR2 SNEGSKA (reference sequence). V was clipped by 0 bases and J by 4 bases, with 1 base between them. CDR3 sequence (DNA): TGCAGTGCTAGAGATTACAATGAGCAGTTCTTC. Protein: CSARDYNEQFF.

J is TRBJ1-6 and V is TRBV27; D unclear. In germline, CDR1 is MNHEY, CDR2 SMNVEV (reference sequence). The CDR3 length is 15 residues. Trimming stripped 2 bases from V and 1 base from J, with 6 bases between. As DNA, the CDR3 is TGTGCCAGCAGTTTACAGTCATCCTATAATTCACCCCTCCACTTT. Amino acid sequence: CASSLQSSYNSPLHF.

J is TRBJ2-5 and V is TRBV2, with D perhaps being TRBD1 or TRBD2 (5 bases each). The CDR3 spans 11 residues. CDR1 is SNHLY, CDR2 FYNNEI, per germline. Trimming took 5 bases from V and 5 from J, leaving 6 bases between them. The CDR3 DNA sequence: TGTGCCAGCAGTAGGGACGAGACCCAGTACTTC. Translation gives CASSRDETQYF.

The gene calls are TRBV27 and TRBJ2-7; tentatively, D is TRBD1 or TRBD2 (6 bases each). This CDR3 comprises 15 residues. Germline loops: CDR1 MNHEY, CDR2 SMNVEV (reference sequence). V lost 2 bases to trimming and J lost 3 bases, with 14 bases between them. CDR3 sequence (DNA): TGTGCCAGCAGTTTACTCGGAGGGGGAAACTACGAGCAGTACTTC. Translation: CASSLLGGGNYEQYF.

This rearrangement joins TRBV18 to TRBJ1-1; D unclear. This CDR3 region has 14 residues. The germline gives CDR1 KGHSH, CDR2 LQKENI. V was trimmed by 0 bases and J by 4 bases, leaving 9 bases between them. CDR3 protein: CASSPPGRATEAFF. The CDR3 coding sequence is TGTGCCAGCTCACCACCCGGAAGAGCCACTGAAGCTTTCTTT.

The rearrangement links TRBV22-1 to TRBJ2-7; the table's D call, TRBD1, was not checked against the DNA. TRBV22-1 is listed as a pseudogene. The CDR3 has 14 residues. CDR3 bases: TGTCCTGGGAGCGCAGGCGGCAGGGTGTACGAGCAGTACTTC. Residues: CPGSAGGRVYEQYF.

The chain has TRBV9 and TRBJ2-7; 8 bases line up with TRBD2. Germline CDR1 and CDR2: SGDLS and YYNGEE. The CDR3 is made up of 16 amino acids. Losses at the gene ends were 4 bases for V and 0 bases for J; bases not matched to a gene: 9. The chain's CDR3 is CASSRLGAGASYEQYF. The CDR3 DNA is TGTGCCAGCAGCAGACTCGGAGCGGGGGCCTCCTACGAGCAGTACTTC. Full variable domain (remainder filled in from reference TRBV9 and TRBJ2-7): DSGVTQTPKHLITATGQRVTLRCSPRSGDLSVYWYQQSLDQGLQFLIQYYNGEERAKGNILERFSAQQFPDLHSELNLSSLELGDSALYFCASSRLGAGASYEQYFGPGTRLTVT.

The chain combines TRBV7-3 with TRBJ2-1, with TRBD2 matching over 10 bases. CDR1 SGHTA and CDR2 FQGTGA come from the germline V gene. J lost 6 bases, V lost 5 bases, and 4 bases had no gene match. The CDR3 spans 14 residues. CDR3 residues: CASSRTSGGNEQFF. Here the CDR3 DNA reads TGTGCCAGCAGCCGGACTAGCGGAGGCAATGAGCAGTTCTTC.

The CDR3 DNA sequence: TGTGCCAGCAACCCATGGGGGCAGGGTTTTATACACGAGCAGTACTTC. Protein product: CASNPWGQGFIHEQYF. The chain joins TRBV27 to TRBJ2-7, with D perhaps matching TRBD1 (6 bases). The germline V gene encodes CDR1 MNHEY and CDR2 SMNVEV (reference sequence). This CDR3 has 16 residues. Trimming pared 7 bases from V and 5 bases from J, leaving 24 bases between.

The chain couples TRBV9 to TRBJ2-6, with 7 bases that match TRBD1. The CDR3 runs 18 residues. Unmatched junction bases numbered 8, after V lost 2 bases and J lost 0 bases. CDR1 SGDLS and CDR2 YYNGEE come from the germline V gene. CDR3 region: CASSVAGTASSGANVLTF. The CDR3 nucleotides read TGTGCCAGCAGCGTGGCCGGGACAGCGAGCTCTGGGGCCAACGTCCTGACTTTC.

The chain combines TRBV7-3 with TRBJ2-7; no clear D. V was clipped by 0 bases and J by 2 bases, with 5 bases between them. Per the germline V gene, CDR1 is SGHTA and CDR2 is FQGTGA. The CDR3 spans 13 residues. CDR3 coding DNA: TGTGCCAGCAGCTTAACTAGAACCTACGAGCAGTACTTC. The encoded protein is CASSLTRTYEQYF.

A remark on this clone: Distinct nucleotide sequences in the sample also encode this CDR3. CDR3 coding DNA: TGTGCCAGCAGCCTCGACAGGGATCAGCCCCAGCATTTT. It encodes CASSLDRDQPQHF. The gene calls are TRBV7-3 and TRBJ1-5; 7 bases are a match to TRBD1. J was trimmed by 5 bases and V by 5 bases; bases with no gene match: 3. Per the germline V gene, CDR1 is SGHTA and CDR2 is FQGTGA. The CDR3 totals 13 residues.

This chain joins TRBV5-1 and TRBJ2-7; D uncertain. This CDR3 has 13 amino acids. Looked up from germline, CDR1 is SGHRS and CDR2 is YFSETQ. Trimming left V 0 bases short and J 4 bases short, with 8 bases between. CDR3 nucleotides: TGCGCCAGCAGCTTGGCTCCTGAGTACGAGCAGTACTTC. Amino acids: CASSLAPEYEQYF.

V and J are TRBV15 and TRBJ1-1; no reliable D call. The germline V gene has CDR1 LNHNV and CDR2 YYDKDF (reference sequence). V lost 5 bases and J 0 bases, leaving 13 bases between the germline ends. The CDR3 has 15 residues. The CDR3 sequence: CATSPRTGMNTEAFF. In nucleotides, the CDR3 is TGTGCCACCAGCCCCCGGACGGGGATGAACACTGAAGCTTTCTTT.

The chain uses TRBV6-1 and TRBJ2-1; tentative D call: TRBD1 (6 bases). Germline loops: CDR1 MNHNS, CDR2 SASEGT. The V gene lost 6 bases and the J gene lost 5 bases, with 17 bases spanning the gap. The CDR3 runs to 15 residues. CDR3: CASRWEGQTHNEQFF. Written as DNA, the CDR3 is TGTGCCAGCAGATGGGAAGGACAGACACACAATGAGCAGTTCTTC.

CDR3 sequence: CASSALDRGSTDTQYF. The DNA of the CDR3 is TGTGCCAGCAGCGCTTTGGACAGGGGAAGCACAGATACGCAGTATTTT. V is TRBV9 and J is TRBJ2-3, with TRBD1 identical over 9 bases. V was pared by 3 bases and J by 0 bases, with 5 bases of the junction left unmatched. The CDR3 covers 16 residues. Germline V lookup: CDR1 SGDLS, CDR2 YYNGEE.

The rearrangement joins TRBV18 to TRBJ2-7, with 7 bases lining up with TRBD2. The CDR3 is 13 amino acids. Germline V gene sequence: CDR1 KGHSH, CDR2 LQKENI. Losses at the gene ends were 3 bases for V and 4 bases for J; bases not matched to a gene: 3. The CDR3 protein is CASSPGLGYEQYF. For the CDR3, the DNA is TGTGCCAGCTCACCCGGACTAGGTTACGAGCAGTACTTC.

V is TRBV28 and J is TRBJ1-2, with D unclear. The CDR3 is made up of 11 amino acids. Per germline, CDR1 MDHEN and CDR2 SYDVKM. Trimming removed 3 bases from V and 8 bases from J, with 7 bases in between. CDR3 protein: CASSFFGGYTF. CDR3 nucleotides: TGTGCCAGCAGTTTCTTCGGGGGCTACACCTTC.

The chain is built from TRBV2 and TRBJ2-7; tentatively, D is TRBD1 or TRBD2 (5 bases each). Germline V lookup: CDR1 SNHLY, CDR2 FYNNEI. Trimming took off 0 bases at V and 7 bases at J, with 10 bases between the two ends. CDR3 length equals 13 residues. The CDR3 DNA reads as TGTGCCAGCAGTGAAGCGTCCGAGGGGGAGCAGTACTTC. Protein: CASSEASEGEQYF.

This clone came up once. This CDR3 reads CATSQIGQFYEQYF. CDR3 sequence (DNA): TGTGCCACCAGCCAAATCGGGCAATTCTACGAGCAGTACTTC. The genes are TRBV15 and TRBJ2-7; D gene unclear. Germline V CDR1 and CDR2: LNHNV, YYDKDF (reference sequence). V lost 5 bases, J lost 3 bases, and 14 bases lay in between. The CDR3 sequence is 14 residues long.

V gene TRBV20-1 combines with J gene TRBJ2-1; no clear D gene. The CDR3 covers 11 residues. Trimming took 6 bases from V and 7 from J, leaving 10 bases between them. Looked up from germline, CDR1 is DFQATT and CDR2 is SNEGSKA (reference sequence). The CDR3 loop is CSAEDQNEQFF. The CDR3 region has the DNA TGCAGTGCAGAAGACCAAAATGAGCAGTTCTTC.

The chain carries TRBV25-1 and TRBJ2-1, with TRBD1 matching 7 bases. The CDR3 contains 16 residues. Germline CDR1 is MGHDK and CDR2 is SYGVNS. The V segment lost 6 bases and the J segment 1 base; nucleotides outside the gene matches: 9. CDR3 nucleotide sequence: TGTGCCAGCAGCCACAGGGGTTTGAGGTCCTACAATGAGCAGTTCTTC. This sequence encodes CASSHRGLRSYNEQFF.

V is TRBV18 and J is TRBJ2-4; D call uncertain. In germline, CDR1 is KGHSH, CDR2 LQKENI. The CDR3 is 13 amino acids. V lost 3 bases to trimming and J lost 1 base, with 4 bases between them. The CDR3 loop reads CASSPVAKNIQYF. As DNA, the CDR3 is TGTGCCAGCTCACCCGTTGCCAAAAACATTCAGTACTTC.

This chain uses TRBV2 with TRBJ1-2, with 12 bases that match TRBD1. There are 18 residues in the CDR3. CDR1 and CDR2 from the germline V gene are SNHLY and FYNNEI. Unmatched junction bases numbered 13, after V lost 5 bases and J lost 3 bases. CDR3: CASSTPSGTGGKYYGYTF. The CDR3 region has the DNA TGTGCCAGCAGTACCCCTTCTGGGACAGGGGGCAAGTACTATGGCTACACCTTC.

The V and J genes are TRBV7-2 and TRBJ1-5; TRBD1 agrees at 7 bases. The length of the CDR3 is 15 residues. Germline CDR1 is SGHTA and CDR2 is FQGNSA. V gave up 6 bases and J gave up 5 bases; unmatched junction bases: 10. The CDR3 sequence: CASSITNTGDQPQHF. CDR3 nucleotides: TGTGCCAGCAGTATAACAAATACAGGGGATCAGCCCCAGCATTTT.

V usage is TRBV6-5 and J usage is TRBJ2-1, with 10 nucleotides matching TRBD2. CDR3 size: 15 residues. Losses at the gene ends were 2 bases for V and 8 bases for J; bases not matched to a gene: 6. Germline V gene sequence: CDR1 MNHEY, CDR2 SVGAGI. CDR3 in amino acids: CASSYAGTSVHEQFF. CDR3 nucleotide sequence: TGTGCCAGCAGTTACGCCGGGACTAGCGTCCATGAGCAGTTCTTC.

The chain couples TRBV11-2 to TRBJ2-1; TRBD2 matches 8 bases. The CDR3 loop spans 17 amino acids. Losses at the gene ends were 1 base for V and 7 bases for J; bases not matched to a gene: 12. Germline V gene sequence: CDR1 SGHAT, CDR2 FQNNGV. In nucleotides, the CDR3 is TGTGCCAGCAGCTTAGGGCGAGCGGGGGCCTTAGCAAATGAGCAGTTCTTC. It encodes CASSLGRAGALANEQFF.